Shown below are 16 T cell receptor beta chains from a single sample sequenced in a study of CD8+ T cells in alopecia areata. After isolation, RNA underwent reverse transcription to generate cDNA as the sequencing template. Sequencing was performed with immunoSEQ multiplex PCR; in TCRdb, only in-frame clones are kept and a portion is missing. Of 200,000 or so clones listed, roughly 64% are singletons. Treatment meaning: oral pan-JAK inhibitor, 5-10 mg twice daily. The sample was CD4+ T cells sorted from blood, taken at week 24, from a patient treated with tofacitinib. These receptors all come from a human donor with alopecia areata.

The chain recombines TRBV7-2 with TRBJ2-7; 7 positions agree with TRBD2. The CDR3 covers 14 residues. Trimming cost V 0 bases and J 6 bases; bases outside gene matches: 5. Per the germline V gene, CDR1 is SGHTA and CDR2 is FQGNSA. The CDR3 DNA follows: TGTGCCAGCAGCTTAGCGGTCAGGGAGGGCGAGCAGTACTTC. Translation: CASSLAVREGEQYF.

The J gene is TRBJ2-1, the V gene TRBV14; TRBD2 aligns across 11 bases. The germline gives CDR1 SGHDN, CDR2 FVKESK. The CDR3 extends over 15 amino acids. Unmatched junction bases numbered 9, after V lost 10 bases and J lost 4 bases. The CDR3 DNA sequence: TGTGCCACTAAAAAGACTAGCGGGATTTACAATGAGCAGTTCTTC. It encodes CATKKTSGIYNEQFF.

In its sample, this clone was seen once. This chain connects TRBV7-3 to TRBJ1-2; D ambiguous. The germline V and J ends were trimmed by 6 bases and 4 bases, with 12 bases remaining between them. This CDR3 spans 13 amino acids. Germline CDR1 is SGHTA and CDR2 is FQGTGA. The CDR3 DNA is TGTGCCAGCAGTCCGACATCGGCCTATGGCTACACCTTC. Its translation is CASSPTSAYGYTF.

CDR3: CSVNRQETQYF. The CDR3, as DNA: TGCAGCGTCAACCGCCAAGAGACCCAGTACTTC. The V gene is TRBV29-1, the J gene TRBJ2-5; no firm D call. The CDR3 is 11 residues long. V was clipped by 6 bases and J by 1 base, with 6 bases between them. Germline assignment: CDR1 SQVTM and CDR2 ANQGSEA.

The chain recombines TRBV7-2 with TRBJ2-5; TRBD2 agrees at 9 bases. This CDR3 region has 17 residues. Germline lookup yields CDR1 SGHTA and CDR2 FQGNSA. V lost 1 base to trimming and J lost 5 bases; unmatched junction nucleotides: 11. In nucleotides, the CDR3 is TGTGCCAGCAGCTTAGTGGGTAGCGGGGGAGATAGGGAGACCCAGTACTTC. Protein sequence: CASSLVGSGGDRETQYF.

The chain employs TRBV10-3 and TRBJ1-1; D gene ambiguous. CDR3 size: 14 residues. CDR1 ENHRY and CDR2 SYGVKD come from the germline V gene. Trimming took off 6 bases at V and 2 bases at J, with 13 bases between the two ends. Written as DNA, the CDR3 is TGTGCCATCAGCCCGGGGAACATTAACACTGAAGCTTTCTTT. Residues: CAISPGNINTEAFF.

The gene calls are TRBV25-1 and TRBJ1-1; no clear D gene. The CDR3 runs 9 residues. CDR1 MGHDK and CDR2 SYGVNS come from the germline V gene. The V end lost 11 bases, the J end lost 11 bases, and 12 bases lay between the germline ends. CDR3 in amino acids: CARAGLAFF. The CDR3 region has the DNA TGTGCCCGAGCCGGCTTGGCTTTCTTT.

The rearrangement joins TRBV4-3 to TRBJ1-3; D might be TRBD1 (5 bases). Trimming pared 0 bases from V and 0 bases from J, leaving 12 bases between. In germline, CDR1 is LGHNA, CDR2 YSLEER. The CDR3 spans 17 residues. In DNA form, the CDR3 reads TGCGCCAGCAGCCAAGACAGGGATCCCCCCTCTGGAAACACCATATATTTT. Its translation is CASSQDRDPPSGNTIYF.

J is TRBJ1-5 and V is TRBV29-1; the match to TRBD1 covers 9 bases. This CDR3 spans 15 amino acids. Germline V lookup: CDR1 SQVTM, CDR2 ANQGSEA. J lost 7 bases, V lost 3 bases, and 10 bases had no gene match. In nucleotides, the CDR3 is TGCAGCGTTGAGAGTCGGGACAGGGCCCGGCAGCCCCAGCATTTT. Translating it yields CSVESRDRARQPQHF.

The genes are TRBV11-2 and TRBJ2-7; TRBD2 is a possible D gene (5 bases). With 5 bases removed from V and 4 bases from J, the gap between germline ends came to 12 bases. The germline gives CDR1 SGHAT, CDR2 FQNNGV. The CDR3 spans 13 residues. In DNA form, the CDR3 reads TGTGCCAGCAGCAACGCCCGGGGTTACGAGCAGTACTTC. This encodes CASSNARGYEQYF.

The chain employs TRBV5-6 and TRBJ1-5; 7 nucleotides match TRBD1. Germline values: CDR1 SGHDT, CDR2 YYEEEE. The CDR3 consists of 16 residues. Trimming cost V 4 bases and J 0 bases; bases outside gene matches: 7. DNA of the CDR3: TGTGCCAGCAGCCTCTTAGGACAGGATAGCAATCAGCCCCAGCATTTT. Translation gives CASSLLGQDSNQPQHF.

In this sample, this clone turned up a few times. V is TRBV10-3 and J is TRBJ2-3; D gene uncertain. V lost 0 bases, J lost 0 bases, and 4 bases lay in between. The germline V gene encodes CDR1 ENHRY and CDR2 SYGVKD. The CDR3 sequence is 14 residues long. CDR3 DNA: TGTGCCATCAGTGAGTCGTGGAGCACAGATACGCAGTATTTT. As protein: CAISESWSTDTQYF.

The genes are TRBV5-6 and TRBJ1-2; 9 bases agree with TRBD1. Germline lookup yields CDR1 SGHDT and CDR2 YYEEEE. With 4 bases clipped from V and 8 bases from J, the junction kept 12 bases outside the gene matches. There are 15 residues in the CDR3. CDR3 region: CASSTAGQGSRGYTF. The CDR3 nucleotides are TGTGCCAGCAGCACCGCGGGACAGGGATCTCGCGGCTACACCTTC.

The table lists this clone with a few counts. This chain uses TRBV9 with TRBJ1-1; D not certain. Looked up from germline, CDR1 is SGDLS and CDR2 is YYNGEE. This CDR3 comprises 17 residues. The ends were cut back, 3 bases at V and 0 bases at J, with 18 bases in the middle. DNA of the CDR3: TGTGCCAGCAGCGGCGCAGGTTTCGGAGGCGTGAACACTGAAGCTTTCTTT. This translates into CASSGAGFGGVNTEAFF.

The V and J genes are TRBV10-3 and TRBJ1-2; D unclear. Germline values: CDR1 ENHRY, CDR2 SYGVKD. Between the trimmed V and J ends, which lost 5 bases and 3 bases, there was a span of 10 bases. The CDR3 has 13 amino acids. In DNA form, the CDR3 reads TGTGCCATCAGTTCTGGAGGCGACTATGGCTACACCTTC. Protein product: CAISSGGDYGYTF.

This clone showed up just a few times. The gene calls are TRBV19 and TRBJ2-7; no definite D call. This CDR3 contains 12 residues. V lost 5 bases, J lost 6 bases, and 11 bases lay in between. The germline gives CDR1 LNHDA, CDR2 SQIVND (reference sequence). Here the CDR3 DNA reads TGTGCCAGTAGTCAACCGGCGTCCGAGCAGTACTTC. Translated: CASSQPASEQYF.